These T cell receptor beta chains were read from a single sample in a study of blood T cells in healthy people across ages. TCRdb itself ran the 5' RACE reads through MiXCR, one entry per CDR3 protein. This table holds about 780,000 distinct CDR3 sequences, roughly 46% found once. Sequenced: blood. These receptors came from a man of 80 years or more in good health. The CDR3 runs from the conserved cysteine through the conserved F or W. The order of the fields is V gene, CDR3 protein.

>TRBV27
CASSSQTAGGHTEAFF
>TRBV7-9
CASSLRGQGWEETQYF
>TRBV2
CASSPRDSYYEQYF
>TRBV5-5
CASSLRSGPIKSSYEQYF
>TRBV7-6
CASSYWTGGSDTQYF
>TRBV10-3
CAISLTGKGQPQHF
>TRBV2
CASEGRNQPQHF
>TRBV5-5
CASSRGQGDYNEQFF
>TRBV25-1
CASSPLRGASGSGTDTQYF
>TRBV7-2
CASSLADRGPYEQYF
>TRBV7-6
CASSLEAGAEQYF
>TRBV5-1
CASSIGPPNEQFF
>TRBV20-1
CSARALAGKLCEQYF
>TRBV3-1
CASSRVASEKLFF
>TRBV4-3
CASSQSIENTDTQYF
>TRBV7-9
CASSPRGGQPSGANVLTF
>TRBV28
CASSPPQDRVQESQYF
>TRBV24-1
CATSDTGQTNTGELFF
>TRBV20-1
CSASDEIYEQYF
>TRBV27
CASSLSYGGFYNEQFF
>TRBV6-6
CASSYTLDTEAFF
>TRBV6-2/TRBV6-3
CASSYEEGGPPNEQYF
>TRBV25-1
CASGRQGGSAETQYF
>TRBV12-3/TRBV12-4
CASSPGTAIPEAFF
>TRBV11-3
CASSLDRNSEADTQYF
>TRBV28
CVAGTGSALSDTQYF
>TRBV24-1
CATSDRRGSQPQHF
>TRBV28
CASSSPLAGVKGEQYF
>TRBV7-9
CASIPAGGLEQFF
>TRBV28
CACSPPGRENEKLFF
>TRBV2
CASSRFRGSHEQYF
>TRBV12-3/TRBV12-4
CASSSNRAERYEQYF
>TRBV29-1
CSGTGPDGGQYF
>TRBV9
CASSMSGSHYEQFF
>TRBV5-1
CASSPGLAGVSETQYF
>TRBV5-1
CASSLLGAGLAETQYF
>TRBV27
CASSWGQVYQETQYF
>TRBV19
CAGRTGSNEQFF
>TRBV9
CASSARTSPSTYNEQFF
>TRBV12-3/TRBV12-4
CASSQTGVVYGYTF
>TRBV2
CASSESLTSYEQYF
>TRBV29-1
CSVETLADYGYTF
>TRBV7-3
CASSLDGGHETQYF
>TRBV6-2/TRBV6-3
CASSYAGTTYEQYF
>TRBV7-9
CASSPNRGRGTNEKLFF
>TRBV5-1
CASSLAAGEDEQYF
>TRBV7-8
CASSTKERMIDNEQFF
>TRBV12-3/TRBV12-4
CASSPGTDEAFF
>TRBV28
CASSLSLTGHEDTQYF
>TRBV12-3/TRBV12-4
CASSLGGRDTEAFF
>TRBV9
CASSVEAGGIMYEQYF
>TRBV18
CASSPDGAREQFF